This T cell receptor (beta chain) derives from a study of T-cell reconstitution after alpha-beta-depleted transplantation in children. Whole-study findings and limits: Newly produced T cells mostly provided counts and TCRbeta diversity after one year, as hyperexpanded clones declined.

Germline lookup yields CDR1 LGHNA and CDR2 YNFKEQ. The CDR3 has 15 amino acids. Trimming left V 0 bases short and J 0 bases short, with 6 bases between. This sample's TCRbeta library carried unique molecular identifier barcodes. A single record per CDR3 protein comes from TCRdb applying MiXCR to the PCR reads. The data contain 700,000 to 950,000 distinct CDR3 sequences, under 20% of them singletons. A note on this clonotype: Antigen unknown.

This receptor was identified in a male patient between 5 and 17 years old who had a stem cell transplant for acute lymphoblastic leukemia, so the T cells may come from the graft donor. The rearrangement uses TRBV4-2 and TRBJ2-1; D gene unclear. Sequences were derived from PBMCs, mostly from graft donor cells, sampled 360 days after TCRalphabeta/CD19-depleted stem cell transplant. The CDR3, as DNA: TGTGCCAGCAGCCAAGAAACCAGCTCCTACAATGAGCAGTTCTTC. Protein: CASSQETSSYNEQFF.